A selection of T cell receptor beta chains follows, all from one sample in a study of T cells in Graves' hyperthyroidism and ophthalmopathy. MiXCR, applied by TCRdb to the multiplex PCR reads, yields one record per CDR3 protein. The table has approximately 490,000 distinct CDR3 sequences, approximately 23% seen once. The sequencing sample was made of blood. These TCRs come from a woman in her 70s with Graves' ophthalmopathy. Both conserved end residues are part of each CDR3. Fields, in order: J gene, D gene, clone size, V gene, CDR3 DNA, CDR3 protein. D genes are given only for firm matches. Some rows have no size entry. The others give once, few or many, or a class for an expanded clone.

TRBJ2-1 | - | few | TRBV3-1 | TGTGCCAGCAGCCAAGATACCGTATCGCGGGAGCAGTTCTTC | CASSQDTVSREQFF
TRBJ1-4 | - | - | TRBV6-1 | TGTGCCAGCGGTGAAGGGGGGGGTAATGAAAAACTGTTTTTT | CASGEGGGNEKLFF
TRBJ2-2 | - | - | TRBV19 | TGTGCCAGTAGTATCAGAGGGACGGGCACCGGGGAGCTGTTTTTT | CASSIRGTGTGELFF
TRBJ2-2 | - | - | TRBV7-9 | TGTGCCAGCAGCCAGAGAGCCCCTCGGCCCGGGGAGCTGTTTTTT | CASSQRAPRPGELFF
TRBJ1-1 | - | many | TRBV12-3/TRBV12-4 | TGTGCCAGCAGTTTGTATCGGGACACTGAAGCTTTCTTT | CASSLYRDTEAFF
TRBJ1-2 | TRBD1 | many | TRBV7-9 | TGTGCCAGCAGCTTGGACGGGGGACAGGGGATCGGCTACACCTTC | CASSLDGGQGIGYTF
TRBJ1-2 | TRBD1 | - | TRBV6-2/TRBV6-3 | TGTGCCAGCAGTTTTTCACAGGGGGCGGACTATGGCTACACCTTC | CASSFSQGADYGYTF
TRBJ2-5 | - | few | TRBV29-1 | TGCAGCGTTGTCGGGCTAGCCTGGGTGGGGCGAGAGACCCAGTACTTC | CSVVGLAWVGRETQYF
TRBJ1-5 | TRBD1 | few | TRBV19 | TGTGCGACAGGGGGCGCAAATCGGAATCAGCCCCAGCATTTT | CATGGANRNQPQHF
TRBJ2-3 | TRBD2 | - | TRBV7-3 | TGTGCCAGCGGACCTAGCGGGAGACAAGATACGCAGTATTTT | CASGPSGRQDTQYF
TRBJ2-3 | - | many | TRBV20-1 | TGCAGTGCTAGGGTACATACTAGCACAGATACGCAGTATTTT | CSARVHTSTDTQYF
TRBJ2-1 | TRBD2 | - | TRBV7-9 | TGTGCCAGCAGCTCACGTACGACAGGGTTTAGCGGGAGCTCCTACAATGAGCAGTTCTTC | CASSSRTTGFSGSSYNEQFF
TRBJ1-1 | - | few | TRBV18 | TGTGCCAGCTCACCACTCCCAGGGGTAGACACTGAAGCTTTCTTT | CASSPLPGVDTEAFF
TRBJ1-5 | - | - | TRBV28 | TGTGCCAGCAGCTTTCGAGGAGACAATCAGCCCCAGCATTTT | CASSFRGDNQPQHF
TRBJ2-2 | - | - | TRBV13 | TGTGCCAGCAGCTTAGACGGCGGGGAGTTGTTTTTT | CASSLDGGELFF
TRBJ2-2 | TRBD2 | few | TRBV29-1 | TGCAGCGTGAAGACCGGGACTAGCGGTGCCGGGGAGCTGTTTTTT | CSVKTGTSGAGELFF
TRBJ2-1 | TRBD2 | - | TRBV12-3/TRBV12-4 | TGTGCCAGCAGTCCCAGTGGACTAGCGGGAGAACGACAGTTCTTC | CASSPSGLAGERQFF
TRBJ2-3 | - | - | TRBV10-3 | TGTGCCATCAGTGCCCGGGCAGATACGCAGTATTTT | CAISARADTQYF
TRBJ2-5 | - | - | TRBV24-1 | TGTGCCACCAGTGACCCCTCGGAACGCGCGACCCAGTACTTC | CATSDPSERATQYF
TRBJ2-1 | - | many | TRBV7-3 | TGTGCCAGCAGCTCACAACCGGGACTTTCCAATGAGCAGTTCTTC | CASSSQPGLSNEQFF
TRBJ2-5 | TRBD2 | many | TRBV28 | TGTGCCAGCTATCCAAGCGGGGTAGAGACCCAGTACTTC | CASYPSGVETQYF
TRBJ2-5 | TRBD1 | many | TRBV2 | TGTGCCAGCAGATTAGGGACAGTCACGGTTTCCCAGTACTTC | CASRLGTVTVSQYF
TRBJ1-1 | - | many | TRBV29-1 | TGCAGCGTCAGGGTGTGGAACACTGAAGCTTTCTTT | CSVRVWNTEAFF
TRBJ2-1 | TRBD2 | - | TRBV20-1 | TGCAGTGCAGGACTAGCGGGAGAGAACAATGAGCAGTTCTTC | CSAGLAGENNEQFF
TRBJ2-1 | TRBD2 | - | TRBV5-1 | TGCGCCAGCAGCTCTAGCGGGAGGAGCTCCTACAATGAGCAGTTCTTC | CASSSSGRSSYNEQFF
TRBJ2-3 | - | few | TRBV20-1 | TGCAGTGCTAGACGTGGCTACACAGATACGCAGTATTTT | CSARRGYTDTQYF
TRBJ1-5 | - | few | TRBV27 | TGTGCCAGCAGGACAGTGGGGTTTGGGAATCAGCCCCAGCATTTT | CASRTVGFGNQPQHF
TRBJ2-7 | TRBD2 | - | TRBV6-1 | TGTGCCAGCAGGTCGTCTAGCGGGAGATCCGAGCAGTACTTC | CASRSSSGRSEQYF
TRBJ1-2 | - | many | TRBV30 | TGTGCCTGGAGTCCTCCTGGAGGTAGTGGCTACACCTTC | CAWSPPGGSGYTF
TRBJ2-7 | - | few | TRBV13 | TGTGCCAGCAGCTTTTGGCGGGGCGCCTACGAGCAGTACTTC | CASSFWRGAYEQYF
TRBJ2-7 | TRBD2 | - | TRBV27 | TGTGCCAGCAGTCTGCGGGAGGATTACGAGCAGTACTTC | CASSLREDYEQYF
TRBJ2-4 | TRBD2 | few | TRBV18 | TGTGCCAGCTCACCGGTGCGGGAGTGGCTCGGGGGCATTCAGTACTTC | CASSPVREWLGGIQYF
TRBJ1-5 | - | few | TRBV4-3 | TGCGCCAGCAGCCAAGTCCAGGGGAATCAGCCCCAGCATTTT | CASSQVQGNQPQHF
TRBJ2-3 | - | - | TRBV29-1 | TGCAGCGTTGTTAGGGCCGAAGATACGCAGTATTTT | CSVVRAEDTQYF
TRBJ1-4 | - | - | TRBV4-1 | TGCGCCAGCAGCGCACCCCCTAACAAGAGGGTGGGAGATGAAAAACTGTTTTTT | CASSAPPNKRVGDEKLFF
TRBJ2-5 | - | - | TRBV20-1 | TGCAGTTCAATGGCCTTCGTGGGGGGAGAGACCCAGTACTTC | CSSMAFVGGETQYF
TRBJ1-6 | - | few | TRBV7-8 | TGTGCCAGCAGCTTATACTTAGGACAAAATGTAGCGGTATCCCTCCACTTT | CASSLYLGQNVAVSLHF
TRBJ1-5 | - | - | TRBV15 | TGTGCCACCAGCAGAGGGGGGACTAATCAGCCCCAGCATTTT | CATSRGGTNQPQHF
TRBJ2-7 | TRBD2 | few | TRBV3-1 | TGTGCCAGCAGCCCCGGCGGGGGGAGGGGCGAGCAGTACTTC | CASSPGGGRGEQYF
TRBJ2-2 | TRBD2 | few | TRBV7-3 | TGTGCCAGCAGCCCGGTACCGGGACTAGCGTCTGCCGGGGAGCTGTTTTTT | CASSPVPGLASAGELFF
TRBJ2-1 | TRBD2 | - | TRBV28 | TGTGCCAGCAGCTCCGGGACAGCGGGGGGGTACAATGAGCAGTTCTTC | CASSSGTAGGYNEQFF
TRBJ2-1 | TRBD2 | - | TRBV10-3 | TGTGCCATCAGTTCTACTAGCGGGAGAGACCATGAGCAGTTCTTC | CAISSTSGRDHEQFF
TRBJ2-1 | - | - | TRBV25-1 | TGTGCCAGCGCCCAGGTTAATGAGCAGTTCTTC | CASAQVNEQFF
TRBJ2-5 | TRBD2 | - | TRBV6-1 | TGTGCCAGCAGTCCAACTAGCGGGAGACGGGAGACCCAGTACTTC | CASSPTSGRRETQYF
TRBJ2-1 | TRBD2 | - | TRBV14 | TGTGCCAGCAGCCGCCTAGCGGCAATCTACAATGAGCAGTTCTTC | CASSRLAAIYNEQFF
TRBJ2-7 | TRBD2 | - | TRBV3-1 | TGTGCCAGCAGCCAAGCGGCTAGCGGGAGGTACGAGCAGTACTTC | CASSQAASGRYEQYF
TRBJ2-3 | - | many | TRBV28 | TGTGCCAGCTCACCAGACAGGGAGGTTGTGGTGGATACGCAGTATTTT | CASSPDREVVVDTQYF